The 18 T cell receptor beta chains below come from one sample, sequenced in a study of identical twins. A single record per CDR3 protein comes from TCRdb applying MiXCR to the 5' RACE reads. Among around 1.7 million distinct CDR3 sequences listed, more than 30% were seen once. The sample consisted of cord blood. The source is a newborn girl in good health.

This rearrangement joins TRBV2 to TRBJ1-3; D is uncertain. V lost 7 bases to trimming and J lost 0 bases, with 10 bases between them. From germline, CDR1 is SNHLY and CDR2 FYNNEI. CDR3 length equals 14 residues. The CDR3 sequence: CASIKGSSGNTIYF. The CDR3 region has the DNA TGTGCCAGCATTAAAGGCAGCTCTGGAAACACCATATATTTT.

This clonotype was seen a handful of times. V and J are TRBV12-5 and TRBJ2-5, with TRBD2 identical over 10 bases. J gave up 4 bases and V 7 bases, and 15 bases lay outside the gene matches. From germline, CDR1 is LGHNT and CDR2 FRNRAP. The CDR3 contains 17 residues. The DNA for the CDR3 is TGTGCTAGTGCTCCCGATCGGCTAGCGGGAGCGGCAGAGACCCAGTACTTC. Its translation is CASAPDRLAGAAETQYF.

The gene calls are TRBV10-3 and TRBJ1-1, with D perhaps matching TRBD1 (5 bases). Trimming cost V 5 bases and J 0 bases, with 7 bases left between them. Per the germline V gene, CDR1 is ENHRY and CDR2 is SYGVKD. This CDR3 is 13 amino acids long. CDR3 nucleotides: TGTGCCATCAGTCCGGACATGAACACTGAAGCTTTCTTT. Residues: CAISPDMNTEAFF.

The chain links TRBV5-5 to TRBJ1-1; 9 bases map to TRBD1. The CDR3 spans 18 residues. CDR1 and CDR2 (germline): SGHKS, YYEKEE (reference sequence). V trimming: 0 bases; J trimming: 0 bases; junction bases outside the gene matches: 9. The DNA of the CDR3 is TGTGCCAGCAGCTTGGTGGCACAGGGGGCCGGATTGAACACTGAAGCTTTCTTT. It translates to CASSLVAQGAGLNTEAFF.

This chain connects TRBV25-1 to TRBJ1-1; D is unresolved. Trimming removed 2 bases at V and 9 bases at J, with 7 bases between. The CDR3 extends over 11 amino acids. Looked up from germline, CDR1 is MGHDK and CDR2 is SYGVNS. CDR3 protein: CASSEDSKAFF. The CDR3 nucleotides are TGTGCCAGCAGTGAAGACTCAAAAGCTTTCTTT.

This clonotype was detected only once. CDR3 sequence: CAISEPEQGAYGYTF. The CDR3 DNA reads as TGTGCCATCAGTGAGCCCGAACAGGGGGCTTATGGCTACACCTTC. The chain is built from TRBV10-3 and TRBJ1-2, with 9 nucleotides matching TRBD1. V was pared by 2 bases and J by 5 bases, with 6 bases of the junction left unmatched. The germline gives CDR1 ENHRY, CDR2 SYGVKD. The CDR3 has 15 amino acids.

This clonotype came up a few times. The CDR3 nucleotides are TGTGCCAGCAGCCAGCTTCGTGGCGACCGCACAGATACGCAGTATTTT. This gives the protein CASSQLRGDRTDTQYF. This chain uses TRBV3-1 with TRBJ2-3; D remains unclear. CDR3 length: 16 amino acids. Germline V lookup: CDR1 LGHDT, CDR2 YNNKEL (reference sequence). V was pared by 3 bases and J by 1 base, with 14 bases between.

Details on this clonotype: A read error is possible here, since a much larger clone lies one base away. The chain combines TRBV9 with TRBJ1-1; no reliable D call. V lost 0 bases to trimming and J lost 5 bases, with 5 bases between them. Germline-derived CDR1 and CDR2 are SGDLS and YYNGEE. The CDR3 has 12 amino acids. CDR3 in amino acids: CASSVGETEAFF. Here the CDR3 DNA reads TGTGCCAGCAGCGTAGGAGAGACTGAAGCTTTCTTT.

The table lists this clonotype with a few counts. The chain couples TRBV7-9 to TRBJ1-6; TRBD1 aligns across 9 bases. This CDR3 is built from 15 residues. The trim removed 1 base at V and 9 bases at J, leaving 4 bases unmatched. The V gene's germline CDR1 is SEHNR and CDR2 FQNEAQ (reference sequence). CDR3 DNA: TGTGCCAGCAGCTTAGGACGGGACAGGGTTTCACCCCTCCACTTT. Its protein product is CASSLGRDRVSPLHF.

This clonotype came up many times. The CDR3 is CSGATGTTEAFF. CDR3 DNA: TGCAGCGGGGCTACAGGTACCACTGAAGCTTTCTTT. V gene TRBV29-1 combines with J gene TRBJ1-1; D might be TRBD1 (5 bases). V was shortened by 7 bases and J by 4 bases, with 13 bases between the two germline ends. Germline CDR1 reads SQVTM; CDR2 reads ANQGSEA. This CDR3 spans 12 amino acids.

The table lists this clonotype with many counts. This chain connects TRBV12-3 or TRBV12-4 to TRBJ2-1, with D unresolved. V was shortened by 3 bases and J by 9 bases, with 9 bases between the two germline ends. The CDR3 runs to 12 residues. CDR3 nucleotides: TGTGCCAGCAGTTTGGCCAGCCTTGAGCAGTTCTTC. Translation: CASSLASLEQFF.

This clonotype was counted at least ten times. The chain joins TRBV27 to TRBJ2-1; 9 positions match TRBD2. The CDR3 is 16 amino acids. Germline trimming cut 4 bases from V and 7 bases from J; bases unmatched to any gene: 11. Germline V gene lookup returns CDR1 MNHEY and CDR2 SMNVEV (reference sequence). The CDR3 reads CASSSPLRGGMNEQFF. Written as DNA, the CDR3 is TGTGCCAGCAGTTCCCCTTTGCGGGGGGGCATGAATGAGCAGTTCTTC.

This clonotype was counted many times. This rearrangement joins TRBV12-3 or TRBV12-4 to TRBJ2-1; D is perhaps TRBD1 (6 bases). The CDR3 spans 15 residues. V was shortened by 1 base and J by 3 bases, with 10 bases between the two germline ends. The CDR3 region has the DNA TGTGCCAGCAGTTTAGAACAGGGATTCTACAATGAGCAGTTCTTC. The encoded protein is CASSLEQGFYNEQFF.

This clonotype was counted many times. V is TRBV3-1 and J is TRBJ1-4; 7 nucleotides agree with TRBD1. The CDR3 is 13 residues long. Germline lookup yields CDR1 LGHDT and CDR2 YNNKEL (reference sequence). The J segment lost 5 bases and the V segment lost 5 bases, leaving 2 bases of the junction unmatched. The CDR3 loop is CASSSQGNEKLFF. CDR3 nucleotides: TGTGCCAGCAGCTCACAGGGGAATGAAAAACTGTTTTTT.

The chain links TRBV20-1 to TRBJ1-5, with D tentatively TRBD1 (6 bases). Germline CDR1 is DFQATT and CDR2 is SNEGSKA (reference sequence). V was shortened by 1 base and J by 3 bases, with 13 bases between the two germline ends. The CDR3 has 15 amino acids. Here the CDR3 DNA reads TGCAGTGCTAGAGCCCCACAGGGTTCCAATCAGCCCCAGCATTTT. It encodes CSARAPQGSNQPQHF.

The rearrangement uses TRBV14 and TRBJ2-1, with TRBD2 matching over 13 bases. In germline, CDR1 is SGHDN, CDR2 FVKESK. V was clipped by 5 bases and J by 5 bases; unmatched bases: 3. CDR3 length: 15 amino acids. CDR3 in amino acids: CASSTGLAGNNEQFF. CDR3 DNA sequence: TGTGCCAGCAGCACGGGACTAGCGGGGAACAATGAGCAGTTCTTC.

This clonotype was recorded a few times. The chain employs TRBV9 and TRBJ2-3; 8 positions match TRBD2. This CDR3 contains 16 residues. V lost 4 bases to trimming and J lost 2 bases; unmatched junction nucleotides: 9. Germline CDR1 SGDLS, CDR2 YYNGEE. The CDR3 spells CASSPRGGGPTDTQYF. CDR3 sequence (DNA): TGTGCCAGCAGCCCAAGAGGCGGGGGGCCCACAGATACGCAGTATTTT.

This clonotype was counted only a few times. The chain has TRBV25-1 and TRBJ1-1; TRBD1 might be the D (6 bases). V shed 8 bases and J shed 2 bases, with 12 bases lying between them. The CDR3 consists of 13 residues. Per germline, CDR1 MGHDK and CDR2 SYGVNS. The CDR3 nucleotides read TGTGCCAGCCGTAGACAGGAAAACACTGAAGCTTTCTTT. It translates to CASRRQENTEAFF.